Following are 16 T cell receptor beta chains from one sample sequenced in a study of technical replicates of blood from a handful of donors. The assay was immunoSEQ multiplex PCR, and TCRdb's table has in-frame clones only and misses some. This table holds more than 90,000 clones, roughly 95% found once. Sample: T cells isolated from PBMCs. Receptors were obtained from a human donor in good health.

The chain couples TRBV7-2 to TRBJ2-3, with 8 positions matching TRBD2. The trim removed 2 bases at V and 0 bases at J, leaving 4 bases unmatched. CDR1 is SGHTA and CDR2 is FQGNSA in the germline V gene. The CDR3 consists of 16 residues. The CDR3 DNA is TGTGCCAGCAGCTTATCGGGGGGGATAAGCACAGATACGCAGTATTTT. It translates to CASSLSGGISTDTQYF.

J is TRBJ2-5 and V is TRBV19; D may be TRBD2 (5 bases). Germline values: CDR1 LNHDA, CDR2 SQIVND (reference sequence). CDR3 size: 13 residues. V dropped 1 base and J dropped 4 bases, with 7 bases sitting between them. This CDR3 is CASSIVEGETQYF. For the CDR3, the DNA is TGTGCCAGTAGTATAGTTGAGGGAGAGACCCAGTACTTC.

The V gene is TRBV27, the J gene TRBJ2-7, with TRBD2 as a possible D gene (5 bases). Germline V gene lookup returns CDR1 MNHEY and CDR2 SMNVEV (reference sequence). V gave up 3 bases and J gave up 7 bases, with 19 bases separating them. The CDR3 spans 15 residues. The CDR3: CASSFQSSSPGEQYF. Written as DNA, the CDR3 is TGTGCCAGCAGTTTCCAAAGCAGCTCCCCGGGGGAGCAGTACTTC.

The chain is built from TRBV19 and TRBJ2-5; D gene ambiguous. Germline CDR1 is LNHDA and CDR2 is SQIVND (reference sequence). Trimming took off 3 bases at V and 10 bases at J, with 12 bases between the two ends. The CDR3 totals 12 residues. In nucleotides, the CDR3 is TGTGCCAGTAGTATGTCCTTCTCAGACCAGTACTTC. This codes for CASSMSFSDQYF.

The chain employs TRBV6-4 and TRBJ2-1, with 12 bases lining up with TRBD2. V shed 0 bases, J shed 6 bases, and the junction held 0 bases outside the gene matches. The CDR3 is made up of 15 amino acids. Germline CDR1 MRHNA, CDR2 SNTAGT. CDR3 in DNA: TGTGCCAGCAGTGACTCGACTAGCGGGAGCAATGAGCAGTTCTTC. It yields the protein CASSDSTSGSNEQFF.

The J gene is TRBJ2-1, the V gene TRBV11-2; possibly TRBD2 for D (6 bases). The V end was cut by 8 bases, the J end by 0 bases, with 11 bases between. This CDR3 has 14 amino acids. Germline assignment: CDR1 SGHAT and CDR2 FQNNGV. The CDR3 DNA sequence: TGTGCCAGCCGACTAGTCAGCTCCTACAATGAGCAGTTCTTC. Its translation is CASRLVSSYNEQFF.

The chain couples TRBV4-1 to TRBJ1-3, with D unresolved. The CDR3 consists of 14 residues. V lost 0 bases and J 2 bases, leaving 5 bases between the germline ends. CDR1 and CDR2 (germline): MGHRA, YSYEKL. CDR3 bases: TGCGCCAGCAGCCAAGATCAAACTGGAAACACCATATATTTT. Translating it yields CASSQDQTGNTIYF.

V gene TRBV6-1 combines with J gene TRBJ1-6, with TRBD1 identical over 10 bases. The germline CDR1 and CDR2 sequences are MNHNS and SASEGT. J was trimmed by 10 bases and V by 6 bases; bases with no gene match: 6. This CDR3 is 14 amino acids long. The CDR3 DNA is TGTGCCAGCAGGCTGGGACAGGGGCAATCACCCCTCCACTTT. This translates into CASRLGQGQSPLHF.

This chain connects TRBV6-5 to TRBJ1-1, with a weak D call TRBD1 (5 bases). CDR1 and CDR2 (germline): MNHEY, SVGAGI. With 6 bases removed from V and 1 base from J, the gap between germline ends came to 9 bases. The CDR3 loop spans 13 amino acids. For the CDR3, the DNA is TGTGCCAGCAGATTCGACAGGAACACTGAAGCTTTCTTT. Translation: CASRFDRNTEAFF.

The chain employs TRBV7-9 and TRBJ2-1; 8 bases are shared with TRBD2. Per germline, CDR1 SEHNR and CDR2 FQNEAQ (reference sequence). After removal of 2 bases from V and 9 bases from J, the junction contained 12 bases not matched to a gene. The CDR3 loop spans 16 amino acids. Here the CDR3 reads CASSLQSGGPSIEQFF. In DNA form, the CDR3 reads TGTGCCAGCAGCTTACAAAGCGGGGGCCCCTCAATTGAGCAGTTCTTC.

The rearrangement links TRBV30 to TRBJ2-1, with 7 bases identical to TRBD2. This CDR3 has 15 residues. In germline, CDR1 is GTSNPN, CDR2 SVGIG (reference sequence). V dropped 6 bases and J dropped 2; count of bases not matched to a gene: 10. Written as DNA, the CDR3 is TGTGCCTGCCCCCTTGGGGGGGGTCCCTACAATGAGCAGTTCTTC. It yields the protein CACPLGGGPYNEQFF.

The chain is built from TRBV4-1 and TRBJ2-2, with 9 nucleotides matching TRBD2. Germline-derived CDR1 and CDR2 are MGHRA and YSYEKL. The V segment lost 1 base and the J segment 6 bases; nucleotides outside the gene matches: 12. CDR3 length: 18 residues. The CDR3 nucleotides read TGCGCCAGCAGCCAAGGAGCGAGCGGGAGGCCGGCGTCCGGGGAGCTGTTTTTT. It codes for CASSQGASGRPASGELFF.

V and J are TRBV9 and TRBJ1-5; D is undetermined. V was shortened by 0 bases and J by 5 bases, with 9 bases between the two germline ends. CDR3 size: 14 residues. CDR1 is SGDLS, CDR2 YYNGEE, per germline. DNA for the CDR3: TGTGCCAGCAGCGTAGGAGACATTTATCAGCCCCAGCATTTT. Protein product: CASSVGDIYQPQHF.

The V and J genes are TRBV10-3 and TRBJ1-5; the match to TRBD1 covers 8 bases. Germline V gene data show CDR1 as ENHRY and CDR2 as SYGVKD. This CDR3 is 13 amino acids long. V shed 11 bases and J 7 bases; nucleotides not matched to a gene: 10. Here the CDR3 reads CAVKQGEEQPQHF. The DNA for the CDR3 is TGTGCCGTCAAACAGGGGGAGGAACAGCCCCAGCATTTT.

V usage is TRBV5-6 and J usage is TRBJ1-5, with D perhaps matching TRBD1 (5 bases). The germline V gene has CDR1 SGHDT and CDR2 YYEEEE. V was trimmed by 4 bases and J by 6 bases, leaving 14 bases between them. The CDR3 runs 14 residues. The CDR3, as DNA: TGTGCCAGCAGCCCTCGAGGCGGGGGTCAGCCCCAGCATTTT. It is translated as CASSPRGGGQPQHF.

The genes are TRBV9 and TRBJ2-3, with unresolved D. Looked up from germline, CDR1 is SGDLS and CDR2 is YYNGEE. V was pared by 0 bases and J by 4 bases, with 6 bases between. The CDR3 has 13 residues. The CDR3 loop is CASSVDLADTQYF. In nucleotides, the CDR3 is TGTGCCAGCAGCGTAGATCTAGCAGATACGCAGTATTTT.